One TCR beta chain is described in this entry. Its specificity is not known. These data originate in a study of cytomegalovirus exposure and HLA in healthy donors. Study-wide points: Near-uniform donor sequencing depth was presumed by presence/absence analyses. As was reported, the HLA-A and HLA-B alleles of most subjects were accurately predicted from TCR beta sequences.

Germline CDR1 reads MNHNY; CDR2 reads SVGAGI (reference sequence). V gave up 6 bases and J gave up 4 bases; unmatched junction bases: 13. CDR3 length: 16 amino acids. PCR amplification relied on 60 Vbeta primers (plus 13 Jbeta primers). Repertoires were generated with immunoSEQ multiplex PCR, while TCRdb's copy carries only in-frame clones and drops some. Here the sample spans roughly 100,000 clones, 75% to 85% being singletons. Sequencing was carried out using PBMCs. V and J are TRBV6-6 and TRBJ1-2, with 8 bases identical to TRBD1. This receptor was obtained from a woman younger than 30 in good health and CMV-seropositive. The CDR3 region is CASRSAGTGSVYGYTF. The CDR3 region has the DNA TGTGCCAGCAGATCGGCCGGGACAGGAAGCGTCTATGGCTACACCTTC.